A single sample gave rise to the 3 T cell receptor beta chains below, sequenced in a study of cytomegalovirus exposure and HLA in healthy donors. Vbeta (60) and Jbeta (13) primers were used in the PCR. Using immunoSEQ multiplex PCR, the repertoire was profiled, and TCRdb retains in-frame clones only, with some absent. Found here are about 52,000 clones, roughly 50% of them singletons; the top ten hold roughly 10%. Sequenced material: PBMCs. These receptors were obtained from a human donor in good health.

Only a few counts were recorded for this clone. The rearrangement joins TRBV18 to TRBJ2-1; no firm D call. CDR1 and CDR2 from the germline V gene are KGHSH and LQKENI. There are 11 residues in the CDR3. V was pared by 6 bases and J by 10 bases, with 10 bases between. CDR3 coding DNA: TGTGCCAGCTCCCCGTCTCTCGAGCAGTTCTTC. This gives the protein CASSPSLEQFF.

The J gene is TRBJ1-5, the V gene TRBV29-1, with 9 bases identical to TRBD1. J gave up 5 bases and V 4 bases, and 3 bases lay outside the gene matches. The CDR3 is made up of 13 amino acids. In germline, CDR1 is SQVTM, CDR2 ANQGSEA. The CDR3 DNA reads TGCAGCGTTGGGGGGGACAGGGATCAGCCCCAGCATTTT. Its protein is CSVGGDRDQPQHF.

The chain carries TRBV7-9 and TRBJ2-1; D perhaps matches TRBD2 (5 bases). Trimming removed 5 bases at V and 4 bases at J, with 15 bases between. Germline values: CDR1 SEHNR, CDR2 FQNEAQ (reference sequence). CDR3 length: 15 amino acids. The CDR3 sequence is CASSAGLTRYNEQFF. CDR3 coding DNA: TGTGCCAGCAGCGCCGGACTTACTCGGTACAATGAGCAGTTCTTC.